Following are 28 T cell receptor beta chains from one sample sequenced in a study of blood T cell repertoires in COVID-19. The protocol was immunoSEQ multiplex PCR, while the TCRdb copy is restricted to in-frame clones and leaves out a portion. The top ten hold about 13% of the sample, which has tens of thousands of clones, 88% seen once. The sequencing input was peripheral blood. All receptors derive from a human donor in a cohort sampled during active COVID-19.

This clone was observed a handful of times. The CDR3 spells CASRRTVDYGYTF. CDR3 bases: TGTGCCAGTAGGCGGACAGTGGATTATGGCTACACCTTC. The chain couples TRBV19 to TRBJ1-2, with TRBD1 as a possible D gene (6 bases). This CDR3 spans 13 amino acids. Germline V gene lookup returns CDR1 LNHDA and CDR2 SQIVND (reference sequence). V was clipped by 6 bases and J by 5 bases, with 13 bases between them.

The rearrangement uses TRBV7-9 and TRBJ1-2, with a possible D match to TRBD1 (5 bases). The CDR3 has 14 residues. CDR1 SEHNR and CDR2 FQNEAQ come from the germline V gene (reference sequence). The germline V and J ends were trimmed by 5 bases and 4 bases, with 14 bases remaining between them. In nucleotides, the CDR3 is TGTGCCAGCAGCCTGGACACGACGGGCTATGGCTACACCTTC. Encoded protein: CASSLDTTGYGYTF. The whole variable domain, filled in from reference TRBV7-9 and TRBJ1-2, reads DTGVSQNPRHKITKRGQNVTFRCDPISEHNRLYWYRQTLGQGPEFLTYFQNEAQLEKSRLLSDRFSAERPKGSFSTLEIQRTEQGDSAMYLCASSLDTTGYGYTFGSGTRLTVV.

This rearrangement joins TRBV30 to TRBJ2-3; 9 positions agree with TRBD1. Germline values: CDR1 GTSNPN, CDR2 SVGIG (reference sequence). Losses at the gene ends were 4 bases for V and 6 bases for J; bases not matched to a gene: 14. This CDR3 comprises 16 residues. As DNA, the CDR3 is TGTGCCTGGAAGGAACTAACGGGACAGGGTGGGGATACGCAGTATTTT. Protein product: CAWKELTGQGGDTQYF.

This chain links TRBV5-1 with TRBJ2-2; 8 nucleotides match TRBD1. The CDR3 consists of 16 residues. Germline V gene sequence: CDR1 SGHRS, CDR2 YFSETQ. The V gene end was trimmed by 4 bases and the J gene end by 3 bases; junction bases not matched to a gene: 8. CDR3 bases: TGCGCCAGCAGCCCGCGGACAGGGACGGACACCGGGGAGCTGTTTTTT. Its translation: CASSPRTGTDTGELFF.

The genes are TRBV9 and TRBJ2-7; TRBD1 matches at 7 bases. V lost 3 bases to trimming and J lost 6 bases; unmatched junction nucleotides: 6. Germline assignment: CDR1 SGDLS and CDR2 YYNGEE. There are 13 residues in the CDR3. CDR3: CASSDRTGGEQYF. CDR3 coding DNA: TGTGCCAGCAGCGATCGGACAGGTGGCGAGCAGTACTTC.

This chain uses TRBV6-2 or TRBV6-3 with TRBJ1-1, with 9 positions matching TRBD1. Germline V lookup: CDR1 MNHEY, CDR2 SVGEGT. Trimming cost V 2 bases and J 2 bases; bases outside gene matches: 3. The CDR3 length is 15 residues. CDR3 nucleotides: TGTGCCAGCAGTTACGGGACAGGGTTAAACACTGAAGCTTTCTTT. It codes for CASSYGTGLNTEAFF.

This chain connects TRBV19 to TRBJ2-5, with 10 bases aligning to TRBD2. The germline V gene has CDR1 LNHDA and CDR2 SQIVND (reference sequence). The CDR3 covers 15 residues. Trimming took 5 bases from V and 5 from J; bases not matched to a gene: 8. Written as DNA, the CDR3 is TGTGCCAGTAGTGGGGTAGCGGGGGGCGGCGAGACCCAGTACTTC. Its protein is CASSGVAGGGETQYF.

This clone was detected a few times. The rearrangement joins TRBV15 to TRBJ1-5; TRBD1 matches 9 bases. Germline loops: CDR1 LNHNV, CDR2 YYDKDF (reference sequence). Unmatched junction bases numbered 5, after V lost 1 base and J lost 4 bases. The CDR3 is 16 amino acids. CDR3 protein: CATSRGAGQGNQPQHF. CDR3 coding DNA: TGTGCCACCAGCAGAGGGGCTGGACAGGGGAATCAGCCCCAGCATTTT.

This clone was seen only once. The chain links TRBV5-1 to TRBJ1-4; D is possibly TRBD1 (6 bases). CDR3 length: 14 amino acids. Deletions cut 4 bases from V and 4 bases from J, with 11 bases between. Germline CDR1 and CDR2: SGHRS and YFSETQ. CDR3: CASSPGQLNEKLFF. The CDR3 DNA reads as TGCGCCAGCAGCCCCGGACAGCTTAATGAAAAACTGTTTTTT.

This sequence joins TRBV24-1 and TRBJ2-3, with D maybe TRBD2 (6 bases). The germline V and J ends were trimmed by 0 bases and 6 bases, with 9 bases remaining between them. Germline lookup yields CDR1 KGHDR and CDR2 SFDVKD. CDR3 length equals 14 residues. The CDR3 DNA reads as TGTGCCACCAGTGATTTGCATGGGGGGGATACGCAGTATTTT. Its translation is CATSDLHGGDTQYF.

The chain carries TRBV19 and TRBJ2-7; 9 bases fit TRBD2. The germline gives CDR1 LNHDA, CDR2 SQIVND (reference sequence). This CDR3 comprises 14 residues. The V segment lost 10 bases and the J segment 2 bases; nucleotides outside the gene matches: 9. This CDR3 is CATARTSGPYEQYF. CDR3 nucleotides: TGTGCCACCGCCCGAACTAGCGGGCCCTACGAGCAGTACTTC.

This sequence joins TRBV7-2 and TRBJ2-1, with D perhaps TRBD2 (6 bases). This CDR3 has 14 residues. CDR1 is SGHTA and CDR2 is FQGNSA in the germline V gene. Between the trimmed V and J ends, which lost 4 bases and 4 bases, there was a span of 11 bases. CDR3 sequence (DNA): TGTGCCAGCAGCTACGGGACTCCTTACAATGAGCAGTTCTTC. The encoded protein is CASSYGTPYNEQFF.

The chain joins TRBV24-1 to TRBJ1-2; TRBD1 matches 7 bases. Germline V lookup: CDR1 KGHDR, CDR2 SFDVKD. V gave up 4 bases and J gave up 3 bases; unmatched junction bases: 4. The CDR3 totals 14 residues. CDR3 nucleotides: TGTGCCACCAGTGACTACGACAGGGACTATGGCTACACCTTC. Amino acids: CATSDYDRDYGYTF.

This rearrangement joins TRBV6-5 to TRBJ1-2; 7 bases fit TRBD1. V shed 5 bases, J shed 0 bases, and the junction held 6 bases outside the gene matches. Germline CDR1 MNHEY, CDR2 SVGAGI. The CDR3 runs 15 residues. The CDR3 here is CASSPNRGPNYGYTF. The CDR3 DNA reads TGTGCCAGCAGTCCTAACAGGGGTCCTAACTATGGCTACACCTTC.

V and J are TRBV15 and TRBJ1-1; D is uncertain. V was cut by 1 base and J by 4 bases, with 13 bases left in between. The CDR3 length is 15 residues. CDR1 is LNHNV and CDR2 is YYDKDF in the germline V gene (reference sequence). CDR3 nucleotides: TGTGCCACCAGCAGAGTCGGTCTCCTGAGCACTGAAGCTTTCTTT. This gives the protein CATSRVGLLSTEAFF.

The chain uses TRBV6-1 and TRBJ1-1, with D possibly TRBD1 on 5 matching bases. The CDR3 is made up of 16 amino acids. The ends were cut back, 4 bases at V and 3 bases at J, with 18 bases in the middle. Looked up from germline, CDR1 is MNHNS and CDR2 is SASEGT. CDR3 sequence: CASSVGRGWGDTEAFF. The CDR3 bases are TGTGCCAGCAGTGTGGGGCGGGGTTGGGGGGACACTGAAGCTTTCTTT.

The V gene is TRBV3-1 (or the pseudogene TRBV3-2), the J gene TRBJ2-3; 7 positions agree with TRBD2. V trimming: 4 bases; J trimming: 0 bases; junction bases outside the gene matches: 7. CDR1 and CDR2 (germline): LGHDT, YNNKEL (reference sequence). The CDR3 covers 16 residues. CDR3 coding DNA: TGTGCCAGCAGCCCGAGACTAGCTAGGAGCACAGATACGCAGTATTTT. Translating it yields CASSPRLARSTDTQYF.

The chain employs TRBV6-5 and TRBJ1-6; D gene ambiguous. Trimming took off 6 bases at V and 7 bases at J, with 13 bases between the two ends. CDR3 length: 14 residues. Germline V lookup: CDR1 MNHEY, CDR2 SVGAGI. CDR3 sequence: CASRQHGVNSPLHF. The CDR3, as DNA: TGTGCCAGCAGGCAACACGGAGTAAATTCACCCCTCCACTTT.

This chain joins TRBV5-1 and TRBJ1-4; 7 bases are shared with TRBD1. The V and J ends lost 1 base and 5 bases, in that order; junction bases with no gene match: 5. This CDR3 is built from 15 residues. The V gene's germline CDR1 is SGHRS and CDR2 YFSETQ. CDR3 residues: CASSLLGTENEKLFF. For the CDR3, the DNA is TGCGCCAGCAGCTTGTTGGGGACAGAGAATGAAAAACTGTTTTTT.

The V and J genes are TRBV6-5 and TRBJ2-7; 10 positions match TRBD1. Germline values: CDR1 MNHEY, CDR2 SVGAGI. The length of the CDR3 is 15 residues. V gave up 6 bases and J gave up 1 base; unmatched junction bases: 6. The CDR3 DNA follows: TGTGCCAGCAGCCGACAGGGGGCGAGATCCTACGAGCAGTACTTC. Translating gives CASSRQGARSYEQYF.

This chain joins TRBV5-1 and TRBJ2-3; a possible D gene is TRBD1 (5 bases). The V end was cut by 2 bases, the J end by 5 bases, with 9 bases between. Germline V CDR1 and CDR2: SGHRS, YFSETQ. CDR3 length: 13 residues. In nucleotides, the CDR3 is TGCGCCAGCAGCTTAGCAGGGATAGATACGCAGTATTTT. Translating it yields CASSLAGIDTQYF.

CDR3 in amino acids: CASSVMRQGGEQYF. CDR3 coding DNA: TGTGCCAGCAGTGTAATGCGCCAGGGGGGCGAGCAGTACTTC. The gene calls are TRBV2 and TRBJ2-7; TRBD1 is a possible D gene (7 bases). The V and J ends lost 4 bases and 6 bases respectively, with 16 bases between them. CDR3 length: 14 amino acids. The V gene's germline CDR1 is SNHLY and CDR2 FYNNEI.

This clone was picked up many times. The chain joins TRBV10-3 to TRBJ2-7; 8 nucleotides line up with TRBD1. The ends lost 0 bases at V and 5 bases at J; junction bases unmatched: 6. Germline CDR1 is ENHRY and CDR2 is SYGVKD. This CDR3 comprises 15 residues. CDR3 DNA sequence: TGTGCCATCAGTGAGTCGGTCAGGGGGCATAACGAGCAGTACTTC. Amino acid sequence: CAISESVRGHNEQYF.

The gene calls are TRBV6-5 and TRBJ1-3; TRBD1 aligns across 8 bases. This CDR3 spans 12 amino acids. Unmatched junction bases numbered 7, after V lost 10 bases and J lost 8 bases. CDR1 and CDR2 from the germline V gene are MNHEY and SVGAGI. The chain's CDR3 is CAIRDRGDTIYF. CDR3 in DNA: TGTGCCATCCGAGACAGGGGCGACACCATATATTTT.

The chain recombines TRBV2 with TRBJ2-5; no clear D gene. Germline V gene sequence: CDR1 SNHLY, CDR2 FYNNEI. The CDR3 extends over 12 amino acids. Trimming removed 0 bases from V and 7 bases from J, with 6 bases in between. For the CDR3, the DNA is TGTGCCAGCAGTGAAGCGCAGGCGACCCAGTACTTC. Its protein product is CASSEAQATQYF.

This CDR3 is CASSIQRGDEQFF. In nucleotides, the CDR3 is TGTGCCAGCAGTATTCAGCGGGGGGATGAGCAGTTCTTC. The V gene is TRBV12-3 or TRBV12-4, the J gene TRBJ2-1; 9 nucleotides match TRBD2. V lost 5 bases and J lost 8; bases outside the gene matches: 4. There are 13 residues in the CDR3.

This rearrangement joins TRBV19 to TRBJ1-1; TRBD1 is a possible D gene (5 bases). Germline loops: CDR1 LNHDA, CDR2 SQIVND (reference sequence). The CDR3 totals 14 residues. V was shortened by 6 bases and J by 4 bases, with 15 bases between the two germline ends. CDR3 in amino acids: CASSWGRAATEAFF. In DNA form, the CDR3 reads TGTGCCAGTAGCTGGGGCAGGGCAGCCACTGAAGCTTTCTTT.

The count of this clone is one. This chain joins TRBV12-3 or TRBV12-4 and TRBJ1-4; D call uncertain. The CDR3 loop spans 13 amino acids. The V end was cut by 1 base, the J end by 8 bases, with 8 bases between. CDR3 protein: CASSLGVKEKLFF. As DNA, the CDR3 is TGTGCCAGCAGTTTAGGCGTTAAGGAAAAACTGTTTTTT.